The 12 T cell receptor beta chains below were found in one sample sequenced in a study of control samples from healthy donors and cancer patients. The table came from immunoSEQ multiplex PCR; TCRdb's copy has only in-frame clones and leaves some out. The table has about 110,000 clones, roughly 79% seen once. The sample consisted of blood. These receptors originate from a man in his late teens or twenties in good health.

The chain joins TRBV7-2 to TRBJ2-2; TRBD2 matches 11 bases. The CDR3 contains 16 residues. After removal of 1 base from V and 5 bases from J, the junction contained 3 bases not matched to a gene. In germline, CDR1 is SGHTA, CDR2 FQGNSA. CDR3: CASSLGPSGGTGELFF. CDR3 nucleotide sequence: TGTGCCAGCAGCTTAGGGCCTAGCGGGGGGACCGGGGAGCTGTTTTTT.

V usage is TRBV11-2 and J usage is TRBJ1-1; 10 nucleotides agree with TRBD1. Unmatched junction bases numbered 4, after V lost 5 bases and J lost 4 bases. The CDR3 spans 14 residues. In germline, CDR1 is SGHAT, CDR2 FQNNGV. CDR3 protein: CASSPWTGGTEAFF. The CDR3 DNA follows: TGTGCCAGCAGCCCCTGGACAGGGGGCACTGAAGCTTTCTTT.

This chain connects TRBV7-2 to TRBJ2-4; the match to TRBD1 covers 8 bases. Germline V gene data show CDR1 as SGHTA and CDR2 as FQGNSA. After removal of 3 bases from V and 3 bases from J, the junction contained 7 bases not matched to a gene. The CDR3 is made up of 16 amino acids. The CDR3 loop reads CASSLGQESFKNIQYF. CDR3 nucleotide sequence: TGTGCCAGCAGCTTGGGACAGGAAAGTTTCAAAAACATTCAGTACTTC.

By share, this clone counts as medium-sized (0.01 to 0.1%). V usage is TRBV6-5 and J usage is TRBJ2-2; weak D call: TRBD1 (6 bases). V gave up 0 bases and J gave up 2 bases, with 10 bases separating them. Germline CDR1 reads MNHEY; CDR2 reads SVGAGI. This CDR3 has 16 amino acids. The chain's CDR3 is CASSYSTGPNTGELFF. CDR3 DNA: TGTGCCAGCAGTTACTCAACAGGGCCCAACACCGGGGAGCTGTTTTTT.

The V and J genes are TRBV7-9 and TRBJ1-2; 11 positions agree with TRBD1. Trimming at V came to 1 base and at J to 8 bases, leaving 9 bases not matched to a gene. The CDR3 spans 16 residues. The V gene's germline CDR1 is SEHNR and CDR2 FQNEAQ (reference sequence). CDR3: CASSLGTGGEGQGYTF. The CDR3 nucleotides are TGTGCCAGCAGCTTAGGGACAGGGGGCGAAGGTCAGGGCTACACCTTC.

The gene calls are TRBV4-1 and TRBJ2-2; D is unresolved. The germline CDR1 and CDR2 sequences are MGHRA and YSYEKL. The CDR3 spans 16 residues. V lost 2 bases and J lost 7, with 17 bases in between. The CDR3 sequence is CASSQYLLATNGELFF. CDR3 in DNA: TGCGCCAGCAGCCAATATTTACTCGCAACGAACGGGGAGCTGTTTTTT.

The rearrangement links TRBV27 to TRBJ1-4; 10 bases fit TRBD1. From germline, CDR1 is MNHEY and CDR2 SMNVEV (reference sequence). With 1 base clipped from V and 12 bases from J, the junction kept 11 bases outside the gene matches. This CDR3 is 16 amino acids long. CDR3 bases: TGTGCCAGCAGTTTATTGGGACAGGGGCGTTTGGTGGAACTGTTTTTT. This gives the protein CASSLLGQGRLVELFF. The complete variable domain, with remaining parts taken from reference TRBV27 and TRBJ1-4, reads EAQVTQNPRYLITVTGKKLTVTCSQNMNHEYMSWYRQDPGLGLRQIYYSMNVEVTDKGDVPEGYKVSRKEKRNFPLILESPSPNQTSLYFCASSLLGQGRLVELFFGSGTQLSVL.

The chain recombines TRBV4-1 with TRBJ2-1; 8 bases match TRBD2. V shed 0 bases and J 7 bases; nucleotides not matched to a gene: 8. The germline V gene encodes CDR1 MGHRA and CDR2 YSYEKL. CDR3 size: 16 residues. The CDR3 reads CASSQDSGGAINEQFF. As DNA, the CDR3 is TGCGCCAGCAGCCAAGATTCCGGGGGGGCGATAAATGAGCAGTTCTTC.

For the CDR3, the DNA is TGTGCCAGCAGTTACCAACAGCTAACCCCCACAGATACGCAGTATTTT. Protein sequence: CASSYQQLTPTDTQYF. The chain recombines TRBV6-2 or TRBV6-3 with TRBJ2-3; D is uncertain. V lost 2 bases to trimming and J lost 2 bases, with 14 bases between them. Germline values: CDR1 MNHEY, CDR2 SVGEGT. The CDR3 runs to 16 residues.

The J gene is TRBJ1-2, the V gene TRBV19; TRBD1 matches 7 bases. In germline, CDR1 is LNHDA, CDR2 SQIVND (reference sequence). V trimming: 4 bases; J trimming: 11 bases; junction bases outside the gene matches: 13. CDR3 length: 14 amino acids. The CDR3 nucleotides are TGTGCCAGTAGTACCCGGGACAGACGATCGGGGTACACCTTC. Its protein product is CASSTRDRRSGYTF.

This chain joins TRBV7-9 and TRBJ1-2; TRBD1 matches at 7 bases. This CDR3 is built from 14 residues. CDR1 is SEHNR, CDR2 FQNEAQ, per germline (reference sequence). With V trimmed by 5 bases and J by 6 bases, 9 bases remained unmatched. The CDR3 bases are TGTGCCAGCAGCCTGGGACAGTTTGGTCATGGCTACACCTTC. Its translation is CASSLGQFGHGYTF.

CDR3 in amino acids: CASSLNPLGQGQKREQYF. The CDR3 DNA reads TGTGCCAGCAGCTTAAACCCCTTAGGGCAGGGGCAGAAACGCGAGCAGTACTTC. V usage is TRBV7-2 and J usage is TRBJ2-7, with TRBD1 as a possible D gene (6 bases). Germline loops: CDR1 SGHTA, CDR2 FQGNSA. Deletions cut 2 bases from V and 6 bases from J, with 26 bases between. This CDR3 region has 18 residues.